The TCR beta chain described here comes from a study of CD8 T cells in ankylosing spondylitis (dated by TCRdb to 2016 to 2017). Looking at the study overall: T cell receptor beta repertoires were profiled in healthy donors and ankylosing spondylitis patients so that disease-linked TCR variants could be found. The full study cohort comprised some 27 ankylosing spondylitis patients and roughly 100 healthy donors. Samples of peripheral blood were taken, and for ankylosing spondylitis patients, synovial fluid was collected as well.

Concerning this clonotype itself: Its antigen is still unknown. Base qualities are not recorded, but no much larger clone differs from it by a single base.

The data were produced on an Illumina HiSeq 2500. TCR beta libraries were prepared by quantitative 5'-RACE with molecular barcodes. Turning to the authors' computational methods: Disease-linked TCR variants were identified with a new computational method built on a probabilistic model of VDJ rearrangement. TCRdb redid the processing of the public reads, applying fastp at Q25 and MiXCR, and retained in-frame beta chains. All rows with the same CDR3 protein become a single entry with the most common DNA and genes. None of the V and J calls come from the authors' own analysis; TCRdb made them. This sample holds around 230,000 distinct CDR3 sequences; roughly 8% were observed only once. About 5% of the sample lies in the top ten. For this chain, trimming is 0 bases at the V end and 7 bases at the J end, and the number of junction bases without a gene match is 8. The CDR3 goes from the cysteine to the phenylalanine over 15 residues. The entry retains the CDR3 DNA only, 45 bases that are in frame from base 1. Looking up the germline V gene yields CDR1 SGHTA and CDR2 FQGNSA.

The paper's findings and limits, for the study overall: A TCR beta motif made up of 7 to 9 highly homologous amino acid variants appeared to be characteristic of blood from ankylosing spondylitis patients. The disease-linked clones were reported to be significantly enriched in matched synovial fluid samples from ankylosing spondylitis patients. A CD8+ phenotype was shown by the disease-linked clones, which were found at relatively low frequencies in peripheral blood. Some TCR beta motif variants had previously been reported in synovial fluid and blood of reactive arthritis patients, which suggested common disease-initiation mechanisms.

The sequence is built from TRBV7-2 and TRBJ2-7, with 8 bases in between that match TRBD1. The sequence was obtained from a female donor with ankylosing spondylitis or in good health (not recorded which). Sample: blood, either unsorted or a sorted T cell fraction (not recorded which). For the CDR3, the sequence is CASSLAGQGLREQYF. The nucleotides are TGTGCCAGCAGCTTAGCTGGACAGGGTTTGAGGGAGCAGTACTTC.